Reported below is one TCR beta chain. The antigen remains undetermined. Then a second PCR, running about 7 to 11 cycles, was carried out with a sample-barcoded 5' primer and a J-beta primer mix. TCRdb ran MiXCR on the 5' RACE reads and lists one entry per CDR3 protein. Of 450,000 to 650,000 distinct CDR3 sequences in the sample, less than 25% were seen once. Donors gave around 9.3 milliliters of peripheral blood apiece. This specimen comes from a study of blood T cells in healthy people across ages. The study's findings and limits: No one knew whether donors had CMV, which possibly confounded expanded clonotype changes. The long-lived group displayed more naive CD4+ cells, plus higher diversity, than the aged donors did.

Trimming took 4 bases from V and 2 from J; bases not matched to a gene: 5. The CDR3 runs 16 residues. Looked up from germline, CDR1 is SGHRS and CDR2 is YFSETQ. The sample also formed part of further work on T cells of mothers and their children.

The sequencing sample was made of blood. V and J are TRBV5-1 and TRBJ2-2, with 10 bases identical to TRBD1. The clonotype was recovered from a boy under 18 in good health. CDR3 DNA sequence: TGCGCCAGCAGCGAAGGACAGGGGGGCAACACCGGGGAGCTGTTTTTT. This encodes CASSEGQGGNTGELFF.